This is a list of T cell receptor beta chains from one sample in a study of regulatory T cells in long-lasting Graves disease. TCRdb reprocessed the multiplex PCR reads via MiXCR and lists one record per CDR3 protein. The data contain about 460,000 distinct CDR3 sequences, 12% to 15% of them singletons. In addition, the sample was reused for a study of T cells in Graves' hyperthyroidism and ophthalmopathy.

The sequencing used peripheral blood mononuclear cells (PBMCs), collected at new diagnosis, from a patient treated with antithyroid drugs. These receptor sequences come from a woman aged 45-65 years with Graves disease. Both conserved end residues are part of each CDR3. The D gene is left open where the match is weak. Clone size, where shown, is once, few, many, or a class for clones that have expanded.

>TRBD2|TRBJ2-1|many|TRBV28
TGTGCCAGCAGTTTACCCGGGACTAGCGGGAGGGGGAATGAGCAGTTCTTC
CASSLPGTSGRGNEQFF
>NA|TRBJ1-1|many|TRBV7-3
TGTGCCAGCAGATTAACACGGAACACTGAAGCTTTCTTT
CASRLTRNTEAFF
>TRBD2|TRBJ2-5|NA|TRBV19
TGTGCCAGTAGTATCGACACTAGCGGGACCCGGGAGAAGTACTTC
CASSIDTSGTREKYF
>NA|TRBJ1-1|few|TRBV12-3/TRBV12-4
TGTGCCAGCAGTTTATACTGGAACACTGAAGCTCTCTTT
CASSLYWNTEALF
>TRBD2|TRBJ2-3|few|TRBV25-1
TGTGCCAGCAGTGCTGGGACTAGCGGGTGGAGCACAGATACGCAGTATTTT
CASSAGTSGWSTDTQYF
>TRBD2|TRBJ2-1|once|TRBV19
TGTGCCAGTAGTATAGGAGGCGGGAGGGGGAACAATGAGCAGTTCTTC
CASSIGGGRGNNEQFF
>TRBD2|TRBJ2-1|many|TRBV18
TGTGCCAGCTCAGGACTAGCTGGCGAGCAGTTCTTC
CASSGLAGEQFF
>TRBD2|TRBJ2-7|NA|TRBV7-9
TGTGCCAGCAGCTTAGCAGGGGAGGGCGAGCAGTACTTC
CASSLAGEGEQYF
>NA|TRBJ1-1|many|TRBV11-2
TGTGCCAGCAGCTTGGGACGGAGTGTAGCTGAAGCTTTCTTT
CASSLGRSVAEAFF
>TRBD2|TRBJ2-1|NA|TRBV27
TGTGCCAGCAGTTTTTGGGGGGGGGGGAATGAGCAGTTCTTC
CASSFWGGGNEQFF
>TRBD2|TRBJ2-2|few|TRBV30
TGTGCCTGGAGTCCGAGAGGACTAGTTGGCGGGGAGCTGTTTTTT
CAWSPRGLVGGELFF
>TRBD2|TRBJ2-1|NA|TRBV7-3
TGTGCCAGCAGCCTGAGGACTAGCGGGACCAATGAGCAGTTCTTC
CASSLRTSGTNEQFF
>NA|TRBJ2-7|NA|TRBV19
TGTGCCAGTAGACAACAGAATTCGGGCAGACGAACCTACGGGCAGTACTTC
CASRQQNSGRRTYGQYF
>NA|TRBJ2-1|NA|TRBV29-1
TGCAGTGACCTCAGGGGCAATGAGCAGTTCTTC
CSDLRGNEQFF
>NA|TRBJ2-3|many|TRBV12-3/TRBV12-4
TGTGCCAGCAGTTTAGGATCTGCGCAGTATTTT
CASSLGSAQYF
>NA|TRBJ2-2|NA|TRBV10-3
TGTGCCTTACGATCATCAGGGGAGACCGGGGAGCTGTTTTTT
CALRSSGETGELFF
>TRBD2|TRBJ2-1|many|TRBV2
TGTGCCAGCAGTGTGCCCCTAGCGGGATTAACTAGTGAGCAGTTCTTC
CASSVPLAGLTSEQFF
>NA|TRBJ2-7|NA|TRBV27
TGTGCCAGCAGTTTACAGGGGTTATCCTACGAGCAGTACTTC
CASSLQGLSYEQYF
>TRBD1|TRBJ2-1|many|TRBV24-1
TGTGCCACCAGTGATGGACAGGGGGGGAGCTCCTACAATGAGCAGTTCTTC
CATSDGQGGSSYNEQFF
>TRBD2|TRBJ2-7|NA|TRBV25-1
TGTGCCACCGTAGCGGGAGGGGATGAGCAGTACTTC
CATVAGGDEQYF
>TRBD1|TRBJ2-1|many|TRBV6-5
TGTGCCAGCAGTTACTCGGCCGGGACAGGGGCGGTCAATGAGCAGTTCTTC
CASSYSAGTGAVNEQFF
>TRBD1|TRBJ2-2|few|TRBV12-3/TRBV12-4
TGTGCCAGCAGTTTTAATCAGGGGGTCGCCGGGGAGCTGTTTTTT
CASSFNQGVAGELFF
>NA|TRBJ1-4|many|TRBV3-1
TGTGCCAGCAGCCAAGATAGGGTGGCTAATGAAAAACTGTTTTTT
CASSQDRVANEKLFF
>NA|TRBJ1-4|many|TRBV7-8
TGTGCCAGCAGCCCCAGACAGACACTGGCAACTAATGAAAAACTGTTTTTT
CASSPRQTLATNEKLFF
>NA|TRBJ1-1|few|TRBV27
TGTGCCAGCAGCCCCGTGGGGGGGGCAAACACTGAAGCTTTCTTT
CASSPVGGANTEAFF
>TRBD1|TRBJ2-7|many|TRBV28
TGTGCCAGCAGTGGAGACAGGGACGAGCAGTACTTC
CASSGDRDEQYF
>TRBD2|TRBJ2-3|NA|TRBV7-2
TGTGCCAGCAGCTTGGGGCTAGCGGGAACGACAGATACGCAGTATTTT
CASSLGLAGTTDTQYF
>NA|TRBJ2-3|few|TRBV9
TGTGCCAGCAACGTCAAGAGTTCCACAGATACGCAGTATTTT
CASNVKSSTDTQYF
>NA|TRBJ1-1|few|TRBV7-9
TGTGCCAGCAGCTTTCCCCGGGAACTCATGAACACTGAAGCTTTCTTT
CASSFPRELMNTEAFF
>NA|TRBJ2-3|many|TRBV2
TGTGCCAGCAGTGAATATAGAACAGATACGCAGTATTTT
CASSEYRTDTQYF
>TRBD1|TRBJ1-1|NA|TRBV19
TGTGCCAGTAGCACGACAGGGATGAACACTCGAGCTTTCTTT
CASSTTGMNTRAFF
>NA|TRBJ2-1|NA|TRBV3-1
TGTGCCAGCACCCAGCAGCATAGCGCTGCCTCCTACAATGAGCAGTTCTTC
CASTQQHSAASYNEQFF
>TRBD2|TRBJ2-5|many|TRBV6-1
TGTGCCAGCAGTGAAGAGGTAGCGGGAGGCGAGACCCAGTACTTC
CASSEEVAGGETQYF
>NA|TRBJ2-7|NA|TRBV20-1
TGCAGTGCTAGTAGGCGGCAAAGCTCCTACGAGCAGTACTTC
CSASRRQSSYEQYF
>NA|TRBJ1-2|NA|TRBV6-1
TGTGCCAGCAGTCAGCGGGGACTCTATGGCTACACCTTC
CASSQRGLYGYTF
>TRBD2|TRBJ2-1|few|TRBV9
TGTGCCAGCAGCGTGGGAACTAGCGGTTATTACAATGAGCAGTTCTTC
CASSVGTSGYYNEQFF
>TRBD1|TRBJ1-2|few|TRBV6-1
TGTGCCAGCAGCCCTCGACAGGGCGACAACTATGGCTACACCTTC
CASSPRQGDNYGYTF
>TRBD1|TRBJ2-7|NA|TRBV4-1
TGCGCCAGCAGCCATCCCGGGACAGGCGTCGGGCAGTACTTC
CASSHPGTGVGQYF
>NA|TRBJ2-1|many|TRBV5-8
TGTGCCCTCTCGCGGCGGGACAATAGGAGGGATGAGCAGTTCTTC
CALSRRDNRRDEQFF
>NA|TRBJ1-4|NA|TRBV30
TGTGCCCTCGCCGGGAGTGCAGCTAATGAAAAACTGTTTTTT
CALAGSAANEKLFF
>TRBD2|TRBJ2-3|many|TRBV28
TGTGCCAGCAGCTTAGGCGGACTAGCGGCAGATACGCAGTATTTT
CASSLGGLAADTQYF